A selection of T cell receptor beta chains follows, all from one sample in a study of prognosis after radiotherapy for stage I lung cancer. TCRdb fed the multiplex PCR reads into MiXCR, producing one record per CDR3 protein. The table shows 15,000 to 20,000 distinct CDR3 sequences, with around 24% occurring only once. The material sequenced was PBMCs, taken before or after stereotactic body radiation therapy (not recorded which). The source is a donor of 50 years or more with non-small cell lung cancer. CDR3s include the opening cysteine and the closing phenylalanine or tryptophan. The D gene is left open where the match is weak. Size values are once, few and many counts, or a class for expanded clones, and some rows have none.

D,J,length,size,V,DNA,CDR3
.,TRBJ1-5,12,many,TRBV28,TGTGCCAGCAGAGAGAACAATCAGCCCCAGCATTTT,CASRENNQPQHF
.,TRBJ1-4,13,few,TRBV2,TGTGCCAGCGAAGACAGGAGGGATGAAAAACTGTTTTTT,CASEDRRDEKLFF
TRBD1,TRBJ2-7,16,medium-sized,TRBV4-1,TGCGCCAGCAGCCAAGACGGACAGGGGGCTTTATACGAGCAGTACTTC,CASSQDGQGALYEQYF
TRBD1,TRBJ1-3,15,medium-sized,TRBV6-1,TGTGCCAGCAGTCCCGACAGGGACACTGGAAACACCATATATTTT,CASSPDRDTGNTIYF
TRBD1,TRBJ1-3,16,many,TRBV20-1,TGCAGTGCTAGCCCAATAACAGGGGGCTCTGGAAACACCATATATTTT,CSASPITGGSGNTIYF
TRBD1,TRBJ2-5,16,many,TRBV7-2,TGTGCCAGCAGCACCTGGACAGGGGGCCGGCAAGAGACCCAGTACTTC,CASSTWTGGRQETQYF
.,TRBJ2-2,15,many,TRBV5-1,TGCGCCAGCAGCTTGGTTACAGGGCATACCGGGGAGCTGTTTTTT,CASSLVTGHTGELFF
.,TRBJ2-3,13,many,TRBV5-1,TGCGCCAGCAGCGGAACAGGGACAGATACGCAGTATTTT,CASSGTGTDTQYF
TRBD2,TRBJ2-7,14,many,TRBV6-1,TGTGCCAGCAGGGCGCGAGCGGGAGGCTACGAGCAGTACTTC,CASRARAGGYEQYF
TRBD1,TRBJ1-5,14,many,TRBV12-3/TRBV12-4,TGTGCCAGCAGCCCGACAGGGGGCTTTCAGCCCCAGCATTTT,CASSPTGGFQPQHF
TRBD1,TRBJ1-1,17,.,TRBV6-1,TGTGCCAGCAGGCCCGGGACAGGGGGGCGCATGAACAATGAAGCTTTATTT,CASRPGTGGRMNNEALF
.,TRBJ2-1,12,many,TRBV6-2/TRBV6-3,TGTGCCAGCAGTTACGGGTTGGATGAGCAGTTCTTC,CASSYGLDEQFF
.,TRBJ2-1,15,many,TRBV6-4,TGTGCCAGCAGCGAGGCGGGAAGCTCCTACAATGAGCAGTTCTTC,CASSEAGSSYNEQFF
.,TRBJ2-2,16,many,TRBV7-9,TGTGCCAGCAGCTCCCGGGACTCCTCGTGGACCGGGGAGCTGTTTTTT,CASSSRDSSWTGELFF
TRBD1,TRBJ2-5,16,many,TRBV6-1,TGTGCCAGCAGTGAGAATCCGGGACAGGGAATCGCGACCCAGTACTTC,CASSENPGQGIATQYF
TRBD1,TRBJ1-2,19,many,TRBV5-6,TGTGCCAGCAGCTTGGTCTCGGCAGGGGGCGCGTTTTTCGGCCTTGGCTACACCTTC,CASSLVSAGGAFFGLGYTF
.,TRBJ2-5,14,large,TRBV20-1,TGCAGTGCTAGAGTCTCGGGAGAAACCGAGACCCAGTACTTC,CSARVSGETETQYF
TRBD2,TRBJ2-7,15,many,TRBV6-5,TGTGCCAGCAGTTCGACTAGCGGGAGCTCCTACGAGCAGTACTTC,CASSSTSGSSYEQYF
TRBD1,TRBJ2-1,16,many,TRBV7-9,TGTGCCAGCAGCTGGGGACAGGGGGGCTCCTACAATGAGCAGTTCTTC,CASSWGQGGSYNEQFF
TRBD2,TRBJ2-1,16,.,TRBV6-2/TRBV6-3,TGTGCCAGCAGTCCAAACGGGACTAGCGGATACAATGAGCAGTTCTTC,CASSPNGTSGYNEQFF
.,TRBJ2-1,16,many,TRBV9,TGTGCCAGCAGCTCCCTCGGGGATCCCTCCTACAATGAGCAGTTCTTC,CASSSLGDPSYNEQFF
TRBD1,TRBJ2-5,17,many,TRBV28,TGTGCCAGCACCCGCGGACAGGGTTTATTGGGGCAAGAGACCCAGTACTTC,CASTRGQGLLGQETQYF
.,TRBJ2-1,13,medium-sized,TRBV30,TGTGCCTGGAGAATAGGACAATACAATGAGCAGTTCTTC,CAWRIGQYNEQFF
.,TRBJ2-4,17,many,TRBV28,TGTGCCAGCAGGCCATCCGGGGAACTGGGTGCGACGGACATTCAGTACTTC,CASRPSGELGATDIQYF
.,TRBJ2-7,15,many,TRBV5-1,TGCGCCAGCAGTCCCCCAGGGAACAACCCTACTGGGCAGTACTTC,CASSPPGNNPTGQYF
TRBD2,TRBJ2-5,15,many,TRBV30,TGTGCCTGGAGTAGCCCGGGAGGAGGACAAGAGACCCAGTACTTC,CAWSSPGGGQETQYF
.,TRBJ2-1,12,medium-sized,TRBV6-1,TGTGCCAGCGGGTCCTCTTGGAATGAGCAGTTCTTC,CASGSSWNEQFF
.,TRBJ2-3,15,many,TRBV7-2,TGTGCCAGCAGCTTAAGCCTAACTAGCACAGATACGCAGTATTTT,CASSLSLTSTDTQYF
TRBD1,TRBJ2-7,16,.,TRBV27,TGTGCCTACAGACTTATGCTATCAGGGGGAGTGTACGAGCAGTACTTC,CAYRLMLSGGVYEQYF
.,TRBJ2-2,14,many,TRBV12-3/TRBV12-4,TGTGCCAGCAGTTTGTGGAGACGCACCGGGGAGCTGTTTTTT,CASSLWRRTGELFF
TRBD1,TRBJ1-1,16,many,TRBV28,TGTGCCAGCACAACCTCCGGACAGGGGGTGCGGATCGAAGCTTTCTTT,CASTTSGQGVRIEAFF
.,TRBJ1-4,14,many,TRBV30,TGTGCCTGGAGTTTATCCGGGGGCGCGAGAAAACTGTTTTTT,CAWSLSGGARKLFF
.,TRBJ1-3,14,once,TRBV7-9,TGTGCCATCCCAGAGGGACGGTCTGGAAACACCATATATTTT,CAIPEGRSGNTIYF
TRBD2,TRBJ2-1,17,medium-sized,TRBV13,TGTGCCAGCAGCTTCGAACCGGGACTAGCGGGATACAATGAGCAGTTCTTC,CASSFEPGLAGYNEQFF
.,TRBJ2-1,11,medium-sized,TRBV2,TGTGCCAACGGACAGTACAATGAGCAGTTCTTC,CANGQYNEQFF
.,TRBJ2-7,13,many,TRBV20-1,TGCAGTGCTTCAAACCAAGACTCCTACGAGCAGTACTTC,CSASNQDSYEQYF
.,TRBJ2-7,13,many,TRBV18,TGTGCCAGCTCACCAGGGAGAACCTACGAGCAGTACTTC,CASSPGRTYEQYF
.,TRBJ2-2,15,many,TRBV13,TGTGCCAGCAGCATCCTCGGACTCAACACCGGGGAGCTGTTTTTT,CASSILGLNTGELFF
.,TRBJ2-2,14,many,TRBV20-1,TGCAGTGCTAGAGTTGGGGCCGGCACCGGGGAGCTGTTTTTT,CSARVGAGTGELFF
.,TRBJ2-1,11,many,TRBV2,TGTGCCAGCAGTGTTGTCCGGGAGCAGTTCTTC,CASSVVREQFF
.,TRBJ1-2,13,.,TRBV20-1,TGCAGTGCGAGTTATGACGAGTTCTATGGCTACACCTTC,CSASYDEFYGYTF